This is a list of T cell receptor beta chains from one sample in a study of T cells in Graves' hyperthyroidism and ophthalmopathy. Each CDR3 protein gets one entry after TCRdb re-called the multiplex PCR reads with MiXCR. The sample carries roughly 170,000 distinct CDR3 sequences, approximately 15% recorded once. The sequenced material came from blood. The receptor set was obtained from a woman between 45 and 65 years old with Graves' hyperthyroidism. CDR3s leave out the opening cysteine and the closing phenylalanine or tryptophan. D genes are given only for firm matches.

TRBV10-3	NA	TRBJ1-6	AIRRGDNSPLH
TRBV29-1	TRBD1	TRBJ2-5	SAMGQGLQETQY
TRBV7-2	NA	TRBJ1-1	ASSFSGAETEAF
TRBV7-9	NA	TRBJ1-1	ASRHTVLFPEAF
TRBV20-1	NA	TRBJ1-1	SARLNNMNTEAF
TRBV5-6	NA	TRBJ2-2	ASSLLTVDTGELF
TRBV7-2	NA	TRBJ2-3	ASRYRVTPTDTQY
TRBV29-1	TRBD1	TRBJ1-1	SAGQGASTEAF
TRBV5-1	NA	TRBJ1-2	ASSLDGSSYGYT
TRBV7-2	NA	TRBJ2-1	ASSFHLGAYNEQF
TRBV29-1	TRBD2	TRBJ2-4	SVTLAGGLYIQY
TRBV5-8	NA	TRBJ1-2	ASSPRANSLSNYGYT
TRBV6-1	TRBD1	TRBJ1-2	ASSLGQQYGYT
TRBV6-5	NA	TRBJ1-2	ASSYSKWDTSGYT
TRBV20-1	NA	TRBJ2-7	SASKGVSYEQY
TRBV10-3	NA	TRBJ2-7	AISGQGTYEQY
TRBV7-6	NA	TRBJ1-1	ASSFNRNTEAF
TRBV19	NA	TRBJ1-4	ASSTIRGEKLF
TRBV27	NA	TRBJ2-1	ASSLFKGSYNEQF
TRBV5-1	NA	TRBJ1-2	ASSLAIDRPDYGYT
TRBV12-3/TRBV12-4	TRBD2	TRBJ2-5	ASSLLAVRKETQY
TRBV5-1	NA	TRBJ2-2	ASRQGTNTGELF
TRBV7-9	NA	TRBJ1-1	ASSFVNVNTEAF
TRBV20-1	TRBD1	TRBJ1-5	SAKIQGARQPQH
TRBV19	NA	TRBJ1-1	ASRWGLGTEAF
TRBV4-1	NA	TRBJ2-2	ASRAFNTGELF
TRBV3-1	NA	TRBJ1-5	ASSQGYQPQH
TRBV4-1	NA	TRBJ1-2	ASSQLKGGYGYT